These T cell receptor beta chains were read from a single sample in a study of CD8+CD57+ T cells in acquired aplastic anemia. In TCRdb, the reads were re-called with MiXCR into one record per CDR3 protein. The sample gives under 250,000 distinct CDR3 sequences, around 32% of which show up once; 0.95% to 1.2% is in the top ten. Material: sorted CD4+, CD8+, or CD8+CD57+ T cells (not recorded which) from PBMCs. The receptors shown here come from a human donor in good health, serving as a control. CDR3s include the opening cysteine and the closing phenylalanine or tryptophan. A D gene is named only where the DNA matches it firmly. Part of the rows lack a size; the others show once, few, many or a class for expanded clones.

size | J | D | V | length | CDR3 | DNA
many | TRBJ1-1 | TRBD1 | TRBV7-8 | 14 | CASSRTTGGLEAFF | TGTGCCAGCAGCCGAACTACAGGGGGGCTTGAAGCTTTCTTT
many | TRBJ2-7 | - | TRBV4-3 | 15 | CASSLQGPGLDALYF | TGCGCCAGCAGCCTCCAGGGACCCGGCTTAGATGCTTTGTACTTC
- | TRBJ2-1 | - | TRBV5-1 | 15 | CASSFSGTPLGEQFF | TGCGCCAGCAGCTTCTCCGGGACTCCTTTAGGGGAGCAGTTCTTC
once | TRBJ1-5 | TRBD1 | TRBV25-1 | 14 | CASSDGQENQPQHF | TGTGCCAGCAGTGACGGACAGGAAAATCAGCCCCAGCATTTT
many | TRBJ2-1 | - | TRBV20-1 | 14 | CSAPTRHREGEQFF | TGCAGTGCCCCTACTCGTCACAGGGAAGGTGAGCAGTTCTTC
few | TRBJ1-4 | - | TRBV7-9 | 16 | CASSYRDTHVSEKLFF | TGTGCCAGCAGCTACCGGGACACTCACGTCTCTGAAAAACTGTTTTTT
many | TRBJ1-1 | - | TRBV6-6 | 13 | CASTLGANTEAFF | TGTGCCAGCACGCTTGGGGCGAACACTGAAGCTTTCTTT
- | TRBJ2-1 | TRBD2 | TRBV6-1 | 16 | CASTRSLAGGGNEQFF | TGTGCCAGCACCAGGTCACTAGCGGGAGGTGGCAATGAGCAGTTCTTC
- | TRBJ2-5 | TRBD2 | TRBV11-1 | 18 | CASSLSSLGGGFPETQYF | TGTGCCAGCAGCTTGTCCTCTCTAGGCGGGGGGTTTCCGGAGACCCAGTACTTC
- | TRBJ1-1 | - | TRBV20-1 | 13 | CSANYPGLTEAFF | TGCAGTGCCAATTATCCCGGGCTTACTGAAGCTTTCTTT
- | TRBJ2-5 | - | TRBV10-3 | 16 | CASSDPGTGWGETQYF | TGTGCCAGCAGTGACCCCGGTACAGGGTGGGGAGAGACCCAGTACTTC
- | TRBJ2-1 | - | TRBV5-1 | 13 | CASRGVRYNEQFF | TGCGCCAGCAGAGGGGTCAGATACAATGAGCAGTTCTTC
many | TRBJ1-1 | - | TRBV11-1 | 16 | CASSLAHWGAWTEAFF | TGTGCCAGCAGCTTAGCTCATTGGGGGGCTTGGACTGAAGCTTTCTTT
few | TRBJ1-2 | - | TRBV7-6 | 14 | CASSLGVVHYGYTF | TGTGCCAGCAGCTTAGGGGTGGTTCACTATGGCTACACCTTC
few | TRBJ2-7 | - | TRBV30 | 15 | CAWSVGRGPLGEQYF | TGTGCCTGGAGTGTGGGCAGGGGCCCCCTTGGGGAGCAGTACTTC
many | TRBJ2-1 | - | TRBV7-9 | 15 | CASSLGLAGYNEQFF | TGTGCCAGCAGCTTAGGTCTAGCAGGATACAATGAGCAGTTCTTC
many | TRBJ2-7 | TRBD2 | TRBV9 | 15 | CASSERGGNSYEQYF | TGTGCCAGCAGCGAGCGGGGCGGGAACTCCTACGAGCAGTACTTC
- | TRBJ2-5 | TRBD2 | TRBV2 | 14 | CASSQGLAGETQYF | TGTGCCAGCAGTCAAGGACTAGCTGGTGAGACCCAGTACTTC
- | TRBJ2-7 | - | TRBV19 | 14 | CASSTHRDYEEQYF | TGTGCCAGTAGTACGCACAGGGATTACGAGGAGCAGTACTTC
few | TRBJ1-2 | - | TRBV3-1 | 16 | CASSQDRGMNNYGYTF | TGTGCCAGCAGCCAAGATCGGGGGATGAATAACTATGGCTACACCTTC
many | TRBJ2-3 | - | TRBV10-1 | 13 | CASSPKGQDRQYF | TGCGCCAGCAGCCCGAAGGGTCAGGATAGGCAGTATTTT
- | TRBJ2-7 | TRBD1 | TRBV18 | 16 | CASSPQTGPTIYEQYF | TGTGCCAGCTCACCTCAGACAGGGCCCACGATCTACGAGCAGTACTTC
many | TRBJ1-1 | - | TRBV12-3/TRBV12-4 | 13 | CASSLRQGVGAFF | TGTGCCAGCAGTTTGAGGCAAGGGGTCGGAGCTTTCTTT
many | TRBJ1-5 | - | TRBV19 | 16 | CASSIEVGHGNQPQHF | TGTGCCAGTAGTATAGAGGTAGGACACGGTAATCAGCCCCAGCATTTT
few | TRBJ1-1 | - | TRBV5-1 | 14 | CASSLDSRNTEAFF | TGCGCCAGCAGCTTGGACAGCCGGAACACTGAAGCTTTCTTT
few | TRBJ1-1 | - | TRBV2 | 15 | CACSVDGTVNTEAFF | TGCGCCTGCAGTGTCGACGGGACGGTGAACACTGAAGCTTTCTTT
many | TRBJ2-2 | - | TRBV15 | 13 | CATSHGITGELFF | TGTGCCACCAGCCATGGGATCACCGGGGAGCTGTTTTTT
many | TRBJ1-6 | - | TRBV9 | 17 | CASSASSGSSYNSPLHF | TGTGCCAGCAGCGCATCTTCAGGGAGCTCCTATAATTCACCCCTCCACTTT
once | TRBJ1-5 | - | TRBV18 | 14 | CASSISLTAEPQHF | TGTGCCAGCTCAATATCCCTCACGGCCGAGCCCCAGCATTTT
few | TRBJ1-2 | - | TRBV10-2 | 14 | CASSVSRGQSGYTF | TGCGCCAGCAGTGTCAGCAGGGGTCAGTCGGGCTACACCTTC
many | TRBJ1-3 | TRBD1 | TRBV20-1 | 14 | CSARETGGRNTIYF | TGCAGTGCTAGAGAAACAGGGGGTAGAAACACCATATATTTT
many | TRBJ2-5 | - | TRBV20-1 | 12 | CSAAGVGETQYF | TGCAGTGCTGCAGGGGTCGGGGAGACCCAGTACTTC
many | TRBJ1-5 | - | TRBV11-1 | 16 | CASSPRSYTGGQPQHF | TGTGCCAGCAGCCCCCGGAGCTACACTGGTGGTCAGCCCCAGCATTTT
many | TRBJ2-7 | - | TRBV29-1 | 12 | CSVEEGKYEQYF | TGCAGCGTTGAAGAGGGGAAATACGAGCAGTACTTC
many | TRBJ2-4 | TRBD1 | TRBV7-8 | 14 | CASSLGGQGSIQYF | TGTGCCAGCAGCTTAGGAGGACAGGGGAGCATTCAGTACTTC
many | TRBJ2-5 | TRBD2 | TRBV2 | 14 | CASSEASGGKTQYF | TGTGCCAGCAGTGAGGCTAGCGGGGGGAAGACCCAGTACTTC
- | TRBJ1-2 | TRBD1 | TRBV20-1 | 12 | CSVRTGIHGYTF | TGCAGTGTCAGGACAGGGATCCACGGCTACACCTTC
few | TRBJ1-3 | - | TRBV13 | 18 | CASSLISTGLPSGNTIYF | TGTGCCAGCAGCCTCATTTCGACAGGCCTCCCCTCTGGAAACACCATATATTTT
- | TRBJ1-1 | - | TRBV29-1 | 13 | CSVRAQGSTEAFF | TGCAGCGTTCGAGCACAGGGATCCACTGAAGCTTTCTTT
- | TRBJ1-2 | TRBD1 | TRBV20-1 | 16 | CSARRAGQAAFYGYTF | TGCAGTGCTAGAAGGGCGGGACAGGCCGCCTTTTATGGCTACACCTTC
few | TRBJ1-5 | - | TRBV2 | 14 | CASSVDPSNQPQHF | TGTGCCAGCAGCGTGGACCCTAGCAATCAGCCCCAGCATTTT
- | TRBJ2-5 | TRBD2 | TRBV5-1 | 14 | CASSLAERGETQYF | TGCGCCAGCAGCCTGGCCGAGCGGGGGGAGACCCAGTACTTC
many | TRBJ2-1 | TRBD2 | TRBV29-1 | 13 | CSVVATSGNEQFF | TGCAGCGTTGTGGCGACTAGCGGCAATGAGCAGTTCTTC
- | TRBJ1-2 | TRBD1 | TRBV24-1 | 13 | CATSVGDSYGYTF | TGTGCCACCAGTGTTGGGGACAGTTATGGCTACACCTTC